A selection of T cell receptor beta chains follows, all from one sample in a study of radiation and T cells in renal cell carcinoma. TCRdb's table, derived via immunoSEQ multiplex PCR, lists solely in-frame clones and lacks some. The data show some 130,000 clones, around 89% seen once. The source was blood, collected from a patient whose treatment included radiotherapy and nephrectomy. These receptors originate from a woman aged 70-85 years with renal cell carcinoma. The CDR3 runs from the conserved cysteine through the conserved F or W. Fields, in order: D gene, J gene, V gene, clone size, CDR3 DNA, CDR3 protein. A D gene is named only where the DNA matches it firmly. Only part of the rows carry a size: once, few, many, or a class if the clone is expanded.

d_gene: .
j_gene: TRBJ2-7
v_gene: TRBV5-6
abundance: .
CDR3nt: TGTGCCAGCAGCTTCCTAGGAGTAGCCCCCTACGAGCAGTACTTC
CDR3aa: CASSFLGVAPYEQYF

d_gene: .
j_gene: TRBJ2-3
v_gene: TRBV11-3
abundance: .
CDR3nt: TGTGCCAGCAGCTCCCGTTCGAGGAGCACAGATACGCAGTATTTT
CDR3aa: CASSSRSRSTDTQYF

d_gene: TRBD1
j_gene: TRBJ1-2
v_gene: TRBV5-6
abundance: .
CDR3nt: TGTGCCAGCAGCTTAACCGGGACAGGGTCCGGCTACACCTTC
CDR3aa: CASSLTGTGSGYTF

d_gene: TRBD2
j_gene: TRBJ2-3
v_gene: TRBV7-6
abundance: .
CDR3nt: TGTGCCAGCAGCTTAGCAGCGGGGGGGCAGGGAGATACGCAGTATTTT
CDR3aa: CASSLAAGGQGDTQYF

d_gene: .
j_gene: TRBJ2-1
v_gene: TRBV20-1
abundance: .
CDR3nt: TGCAGTGGGAAAAGGTACAATGAGCAGTTCTTC
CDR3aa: CSGKRYNEQFF

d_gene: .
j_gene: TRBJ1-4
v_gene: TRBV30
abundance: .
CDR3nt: TGTGCCTGGACAGGGATCTTGGATGAAAAACTGTTTTTT
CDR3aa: CAWTGILDEKLFF

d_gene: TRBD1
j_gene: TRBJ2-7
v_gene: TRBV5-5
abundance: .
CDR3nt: TGTGCCAGCAGCTTGGCAGGGGGCTCTAACGAGCAGTACTTC
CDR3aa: CASSLAGGSNEQYF

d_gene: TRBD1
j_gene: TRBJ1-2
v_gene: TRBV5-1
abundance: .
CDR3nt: TGCGCCAGCACCACAGGGACAGGGCCCTATGGCTACACCTTC
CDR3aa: CASTTGTGPYGYTF

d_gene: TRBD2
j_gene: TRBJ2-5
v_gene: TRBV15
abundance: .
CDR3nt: TGTGCCACCAGCAGAGATCCGGGAGGGGAGACCCAGTACTTC
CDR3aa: CATSRDPGGETQYF

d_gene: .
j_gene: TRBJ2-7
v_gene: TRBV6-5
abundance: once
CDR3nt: TGTGCCAGCAGTTATCTGGGCTTAGGGCCGAACGAGCAGTACTTC
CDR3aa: CASSYLGLGPNEQYF

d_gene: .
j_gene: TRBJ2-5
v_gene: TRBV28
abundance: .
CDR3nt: TGTGCCAGCAGGGGTCCGGGAGAGGAGACCCAGTACTTC
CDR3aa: CASRGPGEETQYF

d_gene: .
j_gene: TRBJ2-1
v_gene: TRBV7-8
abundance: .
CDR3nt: TGTGCCAGCAGCTTAGGGGACGGGGGTCTTTACAATGAGCAGTTCTTC
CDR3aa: CASSLGDGGLYNEQFF

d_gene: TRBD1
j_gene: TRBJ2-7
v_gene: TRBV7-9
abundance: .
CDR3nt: TGTGCCAGCAGCCATACACCGGGACAGGGGGCGAAAGAGCAGTACTTC
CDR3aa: CASSHTPGQGAKEQYF

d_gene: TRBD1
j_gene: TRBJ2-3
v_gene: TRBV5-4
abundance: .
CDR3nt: TGTGCCAGCAGCCTAGGACAGGGTGGCGGTACGCAGTATTTT
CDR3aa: CASSLGQGGGTQYF

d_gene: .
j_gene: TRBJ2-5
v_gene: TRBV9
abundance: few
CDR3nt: TGTGCCAGCAGCGTAGGACACCAAGAGACCCAGTACTTC
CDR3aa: CASSVGHQETQYF

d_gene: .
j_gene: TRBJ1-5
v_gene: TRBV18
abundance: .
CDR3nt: TGTGCCAGCTCACCATCAGACAGGAATCAGCCCCAGCATTTT
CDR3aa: CASSPSDRNQPQHF

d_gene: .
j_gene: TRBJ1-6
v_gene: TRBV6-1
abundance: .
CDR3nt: TGTGCCAGCAGTGCCCGATTTCTTTCACCCCTCCACTTT
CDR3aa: CASSARFLSPLHF

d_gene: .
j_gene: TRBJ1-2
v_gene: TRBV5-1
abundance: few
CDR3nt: TGCGCCAGCAGCTCCTCGACAGGAGCTAACTATGGCTACACCTTC
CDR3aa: CASSSSTGANYGYTF

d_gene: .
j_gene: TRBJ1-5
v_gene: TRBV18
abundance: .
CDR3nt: TGTGCCAGCTCTCCGGACTGGAGCAATCAGCCCCAGCATTTT
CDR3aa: CASSPDWSNQPQHF

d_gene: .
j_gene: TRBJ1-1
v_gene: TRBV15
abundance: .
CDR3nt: TGTGCCACCAGCAGAGATGGGGTCGTCGGGAACCTGAACACTGAAGCTTTCTTT
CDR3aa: CATSRDGVVGNLNTEAFF

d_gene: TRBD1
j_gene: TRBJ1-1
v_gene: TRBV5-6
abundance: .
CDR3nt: TGTGCCAGCAGCTATGGACAGGGGAAGAGAATGAACACTGAAGCTTTCTTT
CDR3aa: CASSYGQGKRMNTEAFF

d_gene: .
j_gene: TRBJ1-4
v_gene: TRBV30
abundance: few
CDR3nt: TGTGCCTCGGGACTCAATGAAAAACTGTTTTTT
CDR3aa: CASGLNEKLFF

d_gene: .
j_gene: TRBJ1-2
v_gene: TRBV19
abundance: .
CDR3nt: TGTGCCAGTAGTATGCTTTGGCGGGCGGGAGATGGCTACACCTTC
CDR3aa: CASSMLWRAGDGYTF

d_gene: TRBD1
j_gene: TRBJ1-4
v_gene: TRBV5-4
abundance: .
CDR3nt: TGTGCCAGCAGCCATCGACAGGGCCCAACTAATGAAAAACTGTTTTTT
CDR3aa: CASSHRQGPTNEKLFF

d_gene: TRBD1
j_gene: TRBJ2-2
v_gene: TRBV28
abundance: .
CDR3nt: TGTGCCGCGGGGGACAGGGGGTCCGGGGAGCTGTTTTTT
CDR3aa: CAAGDRGSGELFF

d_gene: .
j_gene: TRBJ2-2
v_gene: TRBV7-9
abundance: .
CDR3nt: TGTGCCAGCAGCTCCGGGGCGACCACCGGGGAGCTGTTTTTT
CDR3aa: CASSSGATTGELFF

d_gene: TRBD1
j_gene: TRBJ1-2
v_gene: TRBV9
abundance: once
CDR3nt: TGTGCCAGCAGCGGGACAGGGGCTCTCTATGGCTACACCTTC
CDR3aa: CASSGTGALYGYTF

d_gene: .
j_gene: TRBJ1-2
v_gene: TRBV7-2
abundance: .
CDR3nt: TGTGCCAGCAGCTTGGCAGGGGCCTATGGCTACACCTTC
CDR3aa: CASSLAGAYGYTF

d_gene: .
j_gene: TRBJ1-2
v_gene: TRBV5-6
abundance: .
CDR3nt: TGTGCCAGCAGCTCCGCTTCTGGAAGTAACTATGGCTACACCTTC
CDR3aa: CASSSASGSNYGYTF

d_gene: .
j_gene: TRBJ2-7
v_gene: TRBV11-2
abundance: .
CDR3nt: TGTGCCAGCAGCCTAGAAGTCTACGAGCAGTACTTC
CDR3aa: CASSLEVYEQYF

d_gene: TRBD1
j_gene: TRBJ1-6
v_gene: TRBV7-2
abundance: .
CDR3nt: TGTGCCAGCAGCGAAGACAGGGCAAACCTCCACTTT
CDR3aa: CASSEDRANLHF

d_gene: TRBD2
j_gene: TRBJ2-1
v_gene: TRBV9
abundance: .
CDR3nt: TGTGCCAGCAATAGGGCTCCGGGTCTAGCGGGGGCTGAGCAGTTCTTC
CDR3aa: CASNRAPGLAGAEQFF

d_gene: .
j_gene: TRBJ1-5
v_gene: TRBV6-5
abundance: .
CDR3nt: TGTGCCACCCGACAGGGCAATCAGCCCCAGCATTTT
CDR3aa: CATRQGNQPQHF

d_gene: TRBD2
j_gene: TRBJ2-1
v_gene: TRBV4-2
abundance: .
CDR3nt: TGTGCCAGCAGCCAAGTTTCGGGGGGACCCGGGACTAGCGGGTTCCATGAGCAGTTCTTC
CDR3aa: CASSQVSGGPGTSGFHEQFF

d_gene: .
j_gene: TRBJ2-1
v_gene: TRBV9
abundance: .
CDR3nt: TGTGCCAGCAGCGCCTCCCCCGGAGGGAACTACAATGAGCAGTTCTTC
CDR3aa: CASSASPGGNYNEQFF

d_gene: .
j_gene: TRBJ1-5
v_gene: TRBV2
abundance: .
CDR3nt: TGTGCCAGCGGCACTATTAGCAATCAGCCCCAGCATTTT
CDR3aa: CASGTISNQPQHF

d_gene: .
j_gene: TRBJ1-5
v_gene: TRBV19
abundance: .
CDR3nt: TGTGCCAGTAGTATCTGGGGTGCGGGGACTCAGCCCCAGCATTTT
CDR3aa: CASSIWGAGTQPQHF

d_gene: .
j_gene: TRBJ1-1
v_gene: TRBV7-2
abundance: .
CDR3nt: TGTGCCAGCAGCTTAGAGGATGTGCCAGTAGGCACTGAAGCTTTCTTT
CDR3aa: CASSLEDVPVGTEAFF

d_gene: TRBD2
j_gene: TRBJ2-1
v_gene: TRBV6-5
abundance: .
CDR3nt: TGTGCCAGCAGCCCATTGGGCGGGGGGGCCTATGAGCAGTTCTTC
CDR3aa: CASSPLGGGAYEQFF

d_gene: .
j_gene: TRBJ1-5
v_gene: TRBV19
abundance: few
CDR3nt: TGTGCCAGTAGTACCCAGAAGGGTCAGCCCCAGCATTTT
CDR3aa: CASSTQKGQPQHF

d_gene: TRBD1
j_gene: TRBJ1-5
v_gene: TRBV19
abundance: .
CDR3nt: TGTGCCAGTAGTTCGCGGGACAGGGGTTCAAGTGGCAATCAGCCCCAGCATTTT
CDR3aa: CASSSRDRGSSGNQPQHF

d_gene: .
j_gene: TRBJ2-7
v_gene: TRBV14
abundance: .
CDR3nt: TGTGCCAGCAGCCAAGAAACCCACGAGCAGTACTTC
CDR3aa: CASSQETHEQYF

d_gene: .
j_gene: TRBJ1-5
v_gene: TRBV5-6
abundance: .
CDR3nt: TGTGCCAGCAGCTTCCGGGGTGCTAGCAATCAGCCCCAGCATTTT
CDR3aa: CASSFRGASNQPQHF

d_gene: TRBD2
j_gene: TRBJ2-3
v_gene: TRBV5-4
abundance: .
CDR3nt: TGTGCCGGCAGCGGGGAGAACACAGATACGCAGTATTTT
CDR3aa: CAGSGENTDTQYF

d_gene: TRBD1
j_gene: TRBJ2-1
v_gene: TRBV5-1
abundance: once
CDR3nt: TGCGCCAGCAGCTTGGAAGCAGGGGGTCCGTACAATGAGCAGTTCTTC
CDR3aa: CASSLEAGGPYNEQFF

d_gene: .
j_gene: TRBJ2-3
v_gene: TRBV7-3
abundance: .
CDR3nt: TGTGCCAGCAGCTTAAACGACGCTAGCACAGATACGCAGTATTTT
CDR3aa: CASSLNDASTDTQYF

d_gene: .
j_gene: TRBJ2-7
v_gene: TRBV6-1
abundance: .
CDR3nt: TGTGCCAGCAGTGAAGCGGATGGGCAATACGAGCAGTACTTC
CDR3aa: CASSEADGQYEQYF

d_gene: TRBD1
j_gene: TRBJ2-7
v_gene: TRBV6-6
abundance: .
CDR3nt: TGTGCCAGCAGGTACGGGACAGGGGGCTACGAGCAGTACTTC
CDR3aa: CASRYGTGGYEQYF

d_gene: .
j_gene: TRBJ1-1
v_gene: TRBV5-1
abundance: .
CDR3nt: TGCGCCAGCAGCTTGGGTCAGCGGGCGCGGCAGGACACTGAAGCTTTCTTT
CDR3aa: CASSLGQRARQDTEAFF

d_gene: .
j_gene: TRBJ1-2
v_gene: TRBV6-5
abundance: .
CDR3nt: TGTGCCAGCAGTGACACCGGGCGGACCTATGGCTACACCTTC
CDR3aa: CASSDTGRTYGYTF

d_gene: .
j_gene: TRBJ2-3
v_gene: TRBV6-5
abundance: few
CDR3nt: TGTGCCAGCAGTTCCGCTGGCAGCACAGATACGCAGTATTTT
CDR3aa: CASSSAGSTDTQYF

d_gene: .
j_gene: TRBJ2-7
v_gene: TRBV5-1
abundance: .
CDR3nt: TGCGCCAGCAGCTTGTCGCGGAGCTCCTACGAGCAGTACTTC
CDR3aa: CASSLSRSSYEQYF

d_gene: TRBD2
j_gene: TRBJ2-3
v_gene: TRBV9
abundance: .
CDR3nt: TGTGCCAGCAGCGTCCCCGGGACTAGCGGGGTGGGGGCAGATACGCAGTATTTT
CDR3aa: CASSVPGTSGVGADTQYF

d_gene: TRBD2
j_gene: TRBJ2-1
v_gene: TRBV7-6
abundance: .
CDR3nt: TGTGCCAGCAGCTTAGCTAGCGGGGGTACTGAGCAGTTCTTC
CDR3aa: CASSLASGGTEQFF

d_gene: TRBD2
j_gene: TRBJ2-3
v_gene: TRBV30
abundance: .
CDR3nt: TGTGCCTGGAGTGGGGGGACTAGCTACCAGGGAGATACGCAGTATTTT
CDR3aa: CAWSGGTSYQGDTQYF

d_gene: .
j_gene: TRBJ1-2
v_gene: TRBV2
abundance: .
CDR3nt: TGTGCCAGCAGTGATTGGGCCTATGGCTACACCTTC
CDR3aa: CASSDWAYGYTF